The 10 T cell receptor beta chains below all came from one sample that was sequenced in a study of response to subunit inactivated influenza vaccine. Via MiXCR, TCRdb re-called the RT-PCR reads, giving one row per CDR3 protein. There are 300,000 to 350,000 distinct CDR3 sequences in the sample; approximately 20% occur only once, and 10% lies in the top ten. The sample was PBMCs from blood, taken 21 months after vaccination. The receptors derive from a man aged 50 to 69 who received an inactivated influenza vaccine.

This clonotype was counted ten times or more. The chain links TRBV7-6 to TRBJ2-1; D possibly corresponds to TRBD1 (6 bases). Trimming cost V 6 bases and J 5 bases, with 8 bases left between them. The CDR3 is made up of 12 amino acids. Germline assignment: CDR1 SGHVS and CDR2 FNYEAQ. The CDR3 sequence: CASSWGHNEQFF. The CDR3 nucleotides are TGTGCCAGCAGTTGGGGGCACAATGAGCAGTTCTTC.

This chain joins TRBV20-1 and TRBJ2-7, with D perhaps matching TRBD2 (5 bases). Germline V lookup: CDR1 DFQATT, CDR2 SNEGSKA (reference sequence). The CDR3 is 12 amino acids. Trimming stripped 4 bases from V and 5 bases from J, with 12 bases between. CDR3 in DNA: TGCAGTGCTACGGGGAGTTCCGACGAGCAGTACTTC. Its translation: CSATGSSDEQYF.

The chain couples TRBV10-3 to TRBJ1-5, with D unresolved. Germline assignment: CDR1 ENHRY and CDR2 SYGVKD. The CDR3 totals 13 residues. Trimming shortened V by 0 bases and J by 2 bases, and 2 bases separated the two germline ends. Here the CDR3 reads CAISESGNQPQHF. The CDR3 nucleotides are TGTGCCATCAGTGAGTCTGGCAATCAGCCCCAGCATTTT.

This clonotype has a handful of counts. The rearrangement joins TRBV20-1 to TRBJ1-1; D is possibly TRBD1 (6 bases). With 0 bases removed from V and 8 bases from J, the gap between germline ends came to 19 bases. From germline, CDR1 is DFQATT and CDR2 SNEGSKA (reference sequence). This CDR3 is 15 amino acids long. Here the CDR3 reads CSARDLRGVRPEAFF. Written as DNA, the CDR3 is TGCAGTGCTAGAGACCTGAGGGGGGTGCGGCCCGAAGCTTTCTTT.

The chain links TRBV29-1 to TRBJ2-5; tentatively, D is TRBD1 (5 bases). The CDR3 covers 14 residues. Germline CDR1 is SQVTM and CDR2 is ANQGSEA. V lost 2 bases, J lost 7 bases, and 17 bases lay in between. In DNA form, the CDR3 reads TGCAGCGTTGAAAAGGTCGGCAGGGATGGGACCCAGTACTTC. Its translation is CSVEKVGRDGTQYF.

This chain uses TRBV7-2 with TRBJ2-3; 8 bases line up with TRBD2. CDR3 length equals 16 residues. The V segment lost 3 bases and the J segment 6 bases; nucleotides outside the gene matches: 11. Germline CDR1 SGHTA, CDR2 FQGNSA. The CDR3 here is CASSLVFTSGEDTQYF. CDR3 sequence (DNA): TGTGCCAGCAGCTTGGTTTTTACTAGCGGTGAGGATACGCAGTATTTT. The full variable domain, completed using reference TRBV7-2 and TRBJ2-3, is GAGVSQSPSNKVTEKGKDVELRCDPISGHTALYWYRQSLGQGLEFLIYFQGNSAPDKSGLPSDRFSAERTGGSVSTLTIQRTQQEDSAVYLCASSLVFTSGEDTQYFGPGTRLTVL.

This clonotype was picked up a small number of times. The chain links TRBV7-9 to TRBJ1-6; D unclear. V was pared by 5 bases and J by 7 bases, with 15 bases between. CDR1 SEHNR and CDR2 FQNEAQ come from the germline V gene (reference sequence). The CDR3 contains 15 residues. As DNA, the CDR3 is TGTGCCAGCAGCCCACAACCTTATAAGAATTCACCCCTCCACTTT. The encoded protein is CASSPQPYKNSPLHF. Variable domain in full (rest from reference TRBV7-9 and TRBJ1-6): DTGVSQNPRHKITKRGQNVTFRCDPISEHNRLYWYRQTLGQGPEFLTYFQNEAQLEKSRLLSDRFSAERPKGSFSTLEIQRTEQGDSAMYLCASSPQPYKNSPLHFGNGTRLTVT.

This clonotype was picked up a small number of times. The chain has TRBV29-1 and TRBJ2-7, with a possible D match to TRBD1 (5 bases). CDR1 and CDR2 from the germline V gene are SQVTM and ANQGSEA. The CDR3 loop spans 12 amino acids. Trimming took off 5 bases at V and 4 bases at J, with 12 bases between the two ends. CDR3 loop: CSVRQDSYEQYF. CDR3 bases: TGCAGCGTTCGACAAGACAGTTACGAGCAGTACTTC.

This clonotype was observed at least ten times. V is TRBV6-1 and J is TRBJ2-3; tentatively, D is TRBD1 (6 bases). The germline V and J ends were trimmed by 5 bases and 2 bases, with 11 bases remaining between them. Germline V CDR1 and CDR2: MNHNS, SASEGT. This CDR3 is 14 amino acids long. The CDR3 is CASSPQGFTDTQYF. Here the CDR3 DNA reads TGTGCCAGCAGTCCCCAGGGGTTCACAGATACGCAGTATTTT.

This clonotype showed up just a few times. CDR3 DNA: TGTGCAAGTCGCTCCGAGGCGGGAGGGCCAAATGAGCAGTTCTTC. Residues: CASRSEAGGPNEQFF. V is TRBV12-2 and J is TRBJ2-1; the DNA was not used to check the table's D call, TRBD2. TRBV12-2 is reported as a pseudogene. The length of the CDR3 is 15 residues.